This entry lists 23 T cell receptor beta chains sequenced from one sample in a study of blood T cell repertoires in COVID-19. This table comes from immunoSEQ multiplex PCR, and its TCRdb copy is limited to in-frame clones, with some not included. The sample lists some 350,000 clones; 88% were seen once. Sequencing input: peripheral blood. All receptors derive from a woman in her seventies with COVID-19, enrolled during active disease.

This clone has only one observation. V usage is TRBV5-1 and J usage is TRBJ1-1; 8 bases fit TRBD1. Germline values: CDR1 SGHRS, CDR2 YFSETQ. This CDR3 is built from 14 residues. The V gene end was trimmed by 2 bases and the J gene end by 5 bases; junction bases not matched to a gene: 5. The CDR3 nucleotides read TGCGCCAGCAGCTTATGGACAGGGCAAACTGAAGCTTTCTTT. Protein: CASSLWTGQTEAFF.

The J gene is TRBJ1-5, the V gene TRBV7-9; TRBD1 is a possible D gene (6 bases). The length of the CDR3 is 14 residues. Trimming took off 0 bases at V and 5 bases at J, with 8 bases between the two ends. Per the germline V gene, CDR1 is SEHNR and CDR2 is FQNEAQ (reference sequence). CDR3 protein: CASSLAQGDQPQHF. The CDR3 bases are TGTGCCAGCAGCTTAGCACAGGGCGATCAGCCCCAGCATTTT.

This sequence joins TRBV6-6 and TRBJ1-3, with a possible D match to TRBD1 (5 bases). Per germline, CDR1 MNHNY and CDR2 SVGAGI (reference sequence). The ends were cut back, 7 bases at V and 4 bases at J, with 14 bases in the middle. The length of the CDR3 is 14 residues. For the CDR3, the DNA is TGTGCCAGCACCCGGACGGGACTCGGAAACACCATATATTTT. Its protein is CASTRTGLGNTIYF.

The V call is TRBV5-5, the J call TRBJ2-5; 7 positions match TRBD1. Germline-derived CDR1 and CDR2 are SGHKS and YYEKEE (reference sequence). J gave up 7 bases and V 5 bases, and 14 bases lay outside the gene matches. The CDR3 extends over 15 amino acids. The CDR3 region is CASRTSPGTEGTQYF. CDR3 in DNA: TGTGCCAGCAGAACCTCCCCCGGGACAGAAGGGACCCAGTACTTC.

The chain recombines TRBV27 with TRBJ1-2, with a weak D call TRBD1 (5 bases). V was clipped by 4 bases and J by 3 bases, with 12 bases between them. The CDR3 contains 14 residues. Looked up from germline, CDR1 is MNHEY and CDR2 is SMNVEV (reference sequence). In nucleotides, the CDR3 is TGTGCCAGCAGTTCCCCAGGGCAGGACTATGGCTACACCTTC. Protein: CASSSPGQDYGYTF.

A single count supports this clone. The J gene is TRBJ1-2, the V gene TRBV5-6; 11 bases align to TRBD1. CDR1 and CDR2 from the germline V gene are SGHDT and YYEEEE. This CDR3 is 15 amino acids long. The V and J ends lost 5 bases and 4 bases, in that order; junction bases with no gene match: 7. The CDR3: CASRTGTGGVYGYTF. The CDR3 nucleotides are TGTGCCAGCAGAACCGGGACAGGGGGAGTCTATGGCTACACCTTC.

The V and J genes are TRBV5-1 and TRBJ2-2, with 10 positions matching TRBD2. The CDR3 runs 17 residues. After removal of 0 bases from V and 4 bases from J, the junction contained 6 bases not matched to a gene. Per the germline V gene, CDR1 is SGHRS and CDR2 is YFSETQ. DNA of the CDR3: TGCGCCAGCAGCTTGGGGCCCCAGCGGGGGGGCACCGGGGAGCTGTTTTTT. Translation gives CASSLGPQRGGTGELFF.

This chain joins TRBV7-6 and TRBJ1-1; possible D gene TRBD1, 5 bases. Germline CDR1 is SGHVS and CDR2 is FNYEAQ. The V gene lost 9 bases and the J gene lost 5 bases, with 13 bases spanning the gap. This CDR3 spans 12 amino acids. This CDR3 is CASKGLLTEAFF. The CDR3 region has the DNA TGTGCCAGTAAGGGGCTGCTGACTGAAGCTTTCTTT.

The CDR3 DNA sequence: TGTGCCAGCAGCCCGACAGGGGCTGGCTATGGCTACACCTTC. Amino acid sequence: CASSPTGAGYGYTF. The chain links TRBV7-2 to TRBJ1-2; 8 bases line up with TRBD1. The CDR3 length is 14 residues. V was clipped by 5 bases and J by 4 bases; unmatched bases: 6. Germline V gene lookup returns CDR1 SGHTA and CDR2 FQGNSA.

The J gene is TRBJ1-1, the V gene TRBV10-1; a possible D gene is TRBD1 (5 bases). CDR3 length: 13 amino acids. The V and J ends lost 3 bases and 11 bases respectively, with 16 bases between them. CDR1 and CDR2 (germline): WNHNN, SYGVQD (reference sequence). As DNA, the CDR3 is TGCGCCAGCAGTGATGACCGGAGACAGACGGCTTTCTTT. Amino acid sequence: CASSDDRRQTAFF.

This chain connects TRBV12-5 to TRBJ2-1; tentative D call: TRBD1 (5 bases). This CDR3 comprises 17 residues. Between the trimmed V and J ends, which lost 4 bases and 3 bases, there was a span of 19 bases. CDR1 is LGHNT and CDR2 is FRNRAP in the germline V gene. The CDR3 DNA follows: TGTGCTAGTGGTTCAGCAGGGATCGTAAACCTCTACAATGAGCAGTTCTTC. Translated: CASGSAGIVNLYNEQFF.

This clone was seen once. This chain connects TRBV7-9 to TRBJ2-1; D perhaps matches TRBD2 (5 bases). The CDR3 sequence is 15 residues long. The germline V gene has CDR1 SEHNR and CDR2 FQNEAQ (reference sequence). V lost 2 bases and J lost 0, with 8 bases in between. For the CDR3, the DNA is TGTGCCAGCAGCTTAAGCGGTAGCTCCTACAATGAGCAGTTCTTC. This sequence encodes CASSLSGSSYNEQFF.

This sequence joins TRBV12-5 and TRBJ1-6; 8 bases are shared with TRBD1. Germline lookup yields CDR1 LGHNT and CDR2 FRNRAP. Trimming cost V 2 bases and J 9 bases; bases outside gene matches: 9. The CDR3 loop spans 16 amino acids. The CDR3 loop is CASGLIRGQGGSPLHF. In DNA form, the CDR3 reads TGTGCTAGTGGTTTGATCAGAGGACAGGGTGGTTCACCCCTCCACTTT.

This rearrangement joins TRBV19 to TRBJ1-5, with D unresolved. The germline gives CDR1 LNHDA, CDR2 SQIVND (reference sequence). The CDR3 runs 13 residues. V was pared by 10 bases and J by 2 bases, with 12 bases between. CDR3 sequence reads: CATVGQGNQPQHF. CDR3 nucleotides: TGTGCCACCGTTGGGCAGGGCAATCAGCCCCAGCATTTT.

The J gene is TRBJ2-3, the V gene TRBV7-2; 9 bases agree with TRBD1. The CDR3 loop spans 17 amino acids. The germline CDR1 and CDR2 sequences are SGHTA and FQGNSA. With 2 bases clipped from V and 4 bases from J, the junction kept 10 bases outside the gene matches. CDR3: CASSLTGGGGIADTQYF. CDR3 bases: TGTGCCAGCAGCTTAACAGGGGGCGGGGGCATAGCAGATACGCAGTATTTT.

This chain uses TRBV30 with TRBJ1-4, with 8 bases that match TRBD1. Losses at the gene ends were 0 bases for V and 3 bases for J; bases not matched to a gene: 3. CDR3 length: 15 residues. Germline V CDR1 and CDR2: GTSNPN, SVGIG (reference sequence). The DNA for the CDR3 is TGTGCCTGGAGTGTGGGGGGACAGGCTAATGAAAAACTGTTTTTT. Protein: CAWSVGGQANEKLFF.

The CDR3 reads CASSFGQGGPPLHF. The CDR3 DNA follows: TGTGCCAGCAGTTTCGGACAGGGCGGCCCACCCCTCCACTTT. The J gene is TRBJ1-6, the V gene TRBV6-2 or TRBV6-3; 8 positions agree with TRBD1. Germline V CDR1 and CDR2: MNHEY, SVGEGT. V shed 4 bases and J 11 bases; nucleotides not matched to a gene: 7. This CDR3 region has 14 residues.

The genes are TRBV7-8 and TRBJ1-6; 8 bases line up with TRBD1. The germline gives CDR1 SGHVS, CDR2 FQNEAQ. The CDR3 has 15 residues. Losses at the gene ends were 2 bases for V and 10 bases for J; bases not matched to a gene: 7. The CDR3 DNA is TGTGCCAGCAGCTTAAACGCCAGGGGGCTGTCACCCCTCCACTTT. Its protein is CASSLNARGLSPLHF.

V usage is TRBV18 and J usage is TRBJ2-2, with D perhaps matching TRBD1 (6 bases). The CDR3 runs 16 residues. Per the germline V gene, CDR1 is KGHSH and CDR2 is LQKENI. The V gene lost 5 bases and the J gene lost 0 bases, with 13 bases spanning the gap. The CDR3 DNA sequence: TGTGCCAGCTCAGAAAAGACAGGTTCGAACACCGGGGAGCTGTTTTTT. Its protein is CASSEKTGSNTGELFF.

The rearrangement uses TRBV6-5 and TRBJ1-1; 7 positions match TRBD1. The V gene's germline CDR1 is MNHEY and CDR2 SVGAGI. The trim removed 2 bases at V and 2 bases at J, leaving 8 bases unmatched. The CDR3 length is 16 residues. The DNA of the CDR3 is TGTGCCAGCAGTTACATACGGACAGGAGTCAACACTGAAGCTTTCTTT. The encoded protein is CASSYIRTGVNTEAFF.

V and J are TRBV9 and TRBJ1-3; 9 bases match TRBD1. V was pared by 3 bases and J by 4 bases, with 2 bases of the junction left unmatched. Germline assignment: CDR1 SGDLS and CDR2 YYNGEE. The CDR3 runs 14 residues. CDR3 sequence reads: CASSEQGAGNTIYF. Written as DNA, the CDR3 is TGTGCCAGCAGCGAACAGGGGGCCGGAAACACCATATATTTT.

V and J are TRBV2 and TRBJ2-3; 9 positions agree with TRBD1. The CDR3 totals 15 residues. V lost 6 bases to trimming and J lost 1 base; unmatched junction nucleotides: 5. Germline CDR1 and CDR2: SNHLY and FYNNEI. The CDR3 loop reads CASSLQGAGTDTQYF. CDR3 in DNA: TGTGCCAGCAGCCTACAGGGGGCTGGCACAGATACGCAGTATTTT.

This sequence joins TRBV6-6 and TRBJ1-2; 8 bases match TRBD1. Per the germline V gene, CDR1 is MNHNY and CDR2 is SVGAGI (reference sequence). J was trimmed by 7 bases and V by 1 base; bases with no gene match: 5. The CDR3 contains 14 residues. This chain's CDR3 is CASSYLAGGIGYTF. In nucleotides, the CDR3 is TGTGCCAGCAGTTACTTGGCAGGGGGCATTGGCTACACCTTC.